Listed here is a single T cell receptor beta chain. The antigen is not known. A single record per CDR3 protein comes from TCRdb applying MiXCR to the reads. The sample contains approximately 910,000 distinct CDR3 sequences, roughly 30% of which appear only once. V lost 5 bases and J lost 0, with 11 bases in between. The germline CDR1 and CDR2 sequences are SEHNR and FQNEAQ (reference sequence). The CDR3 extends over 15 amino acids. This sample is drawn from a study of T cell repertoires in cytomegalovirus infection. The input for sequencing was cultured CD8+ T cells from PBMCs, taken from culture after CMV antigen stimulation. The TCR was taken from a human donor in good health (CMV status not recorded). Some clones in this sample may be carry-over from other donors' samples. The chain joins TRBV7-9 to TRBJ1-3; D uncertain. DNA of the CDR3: TGTGCCAGCAGCCCTCTGGAGGGCTCTGGAAACACCATATATTTT. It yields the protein CASSPLEGSGNTIYF.